Listed here are 22 T cell receptor beta chains from one sample, sequenced in a study of blood T cell repertoires in COVID-19. The method was immunoSEQ multiplex PCR; TCRdb's version includes in-frame clones alone and lacks a portion of them. The sample yields about 300,000 clones, about 85% seen once. The sample comprised PBMCs or T cells enriched from blood (not recorded which). These receptors originate from a young woman who had recovered from COVID-19.

This chain joins TRBV18 and TRBJ2-1, with D tentatively TRBD2 (6 bases). Per the germline V gene, CDR1 is KGHSH and CDR2 is LQKENI. The germline V and J ends were trimmed by 3 bases and 1 base, with 7 bases remaining between them. This CDR3 region has 14 residues. Here the CDR3 DNA reads TGTGCCAGCTCACCCCGGGAGTCCTACAATGAGCAGTTCTTC. This codes for CASSPRESYNEQFF.

This clone has more than one count but fewer than ten. Other DNA sequences in this sample translate to the same CDR3. The chain is built from TRBV19 and TRBJ2-7; 9 bases are a match to TRBD1. V lost 4 bases, J lost 3 bases, and 1 base stayed unmatched. The CDR3 extends over 13 amino acids. Germline CDR1 is LNHDA and CDR2 is SQIVND (reference sequence). DNA of the CDR3: TGTGCCAGTAGTACGACAGGGGGCTACGAGCAGTACTTC. Translated, it gives CASSTTGGYEQYF. Looking up the rest from reference TRBV19 and TRBJ2-7 gives the full variable domain: DGGITQSPKYLFRKEGQNVTLSCEQNLNHDAMYWYRQDPGQGLRLIYYSQIVNDFQKGDIAEGYSVSREKKESFPLTVTSAQKNPTAFYLCASSTTGGYEQYFGPGTRLTVT.

In this sample, this clone turned up a few times. V and J are TRBV18 and TRBJ1-1; D perhaps matches TRBD1 (5 bases). Germline lookup yields CDR1 KGHSH and CDR2 LQKENI. Trimming cost V 4 bases and J 5 bases, with 11 bases left between them. CDR3 size: 13 residues. CDR3 DNA: TGTGCCAGCTCACTAAACCAGGGAACTGAAGCTTTCTTT. Protein: CASSLNQGTEAFF.

J is TRBJ2-1 and V is TRBV4-2; 8 bases line up with TRBD2. V gave up 0 bases and J gave up 8 bases; unmatched junction bases: 6. CDR1 and CDR2 (germline): LGHNA, YNFKEQ. The CDR3 length is 15 residues. This CDR3 is CASSQDVGLAYEQFF. In DNA form, the CDR3 reads TGTGCCAGCAGCCAAGATGTAGGACTAGCATATGAGCAGTTCTTC.

The chain is built from TRBV6-1 and TRBJ2-5; D gene ambiguous. Per the germline V gene, CDR1 is MNHNS and CDR2 is SASEGT. V was pared by 2 bases and J by 5 bases, with 15 bases between. CDR3 length: 15 amino acids. DNA of the CDR3: TGTGCCAGCAGTGAATCTCCCGGGTCCTTGGAGACCCAGTACTTC. Amino acids: CASSESPGSLETQYF.

This chain joins TRBV7-2 and TRBJ1-1; D possibly corresponds to TRBD1 (5 bases). V shed 5 bases and J shed 5 bases, with 15 bases lying between them. CDR1 is SGHTA and CDR2 is FQGNSA in the germline V gene. There are 14 residues in the CDR3. The CDR3 DNA reads as TGTGCCAGCAGCGAAACCCCAGGGTGGACTGAAGCTTTCTTT. Its translation: CASSETPGWTEAFF.

V and J are TRBV2 and TRBJ2-7; possibly TRBD2 for D (6 bases). Germline CDR1 SNHLY, CDR2 FYNNEI. Trimming cost V 8 bases and J 4 bases, with 15 bases left between them. The CDR3 sequence is 13 residues long. The CDR3 DNA is TGTGCCAGCTCCCCGGGACTCTATTACGAGCAGTACTTC. It encodes CASSPGLYYEQYF.

The genes are TRBV13 and TRBJ2-7, with 8 bases matching TRBD1. This CDR3 has 12 residues. Germline V gives CDR1 PRHDT, CDR2 FYEKMQ (reference sequence). With V trimmed by 5 bases and J by 7 bases, 4 bases remained unmatched. CDR3 amino acids: CASSMTGVEQYF. DNA for the CDR3: TGTGCCAGCAGCATGACAGGGGTGGAGCAGTACTTC.

This chain uses TRBV9 with TRBJ1-6; the D gene is possibly TRBD1 (6 bases). Germline CDR1 reads SGDLS; CDR2 reads YYNGEE. Trimming pared 0 bases from V and 6 bases from J, leaving 10 bases between. The CDR3 has 15 amino acids. Here the CDR3 DNA reads TGTGCCAGCAGCGTAGACGGCAGGGGTAATTCACCCCTCCACTTT. As protein: CASSVDGRGNSPLHF.

This clone was recorded at least ten times. DNA of the CDR3: TGTGCCAGCAGTGAATCGGAGACCCAGTACTTC. Translated: CASSESETQYF. The rearrangement links TRBV6-1 to TRBJ2-5; D is uncertain. V lost 2 bases, J lost 5 bases, and 3 bases lay in between. The germline CDR1 and CDR2 sequences are MNHNS and SASEGT. The CDR3 runs to 11 residues.

Concerning this clone: Other DNA sequences within the sample encode an identical CDR3. The rearrangement joins TRBV6-5 to TRBJ1-1; 8 nucleotides align to TRBD1. This CDR3 is built from 14 residues. Germline CDR1 and CDR2: MNHEY and SVGAGI. V was clipped by 6 bases and J by 2 bases; unmatched bases: 5. CDR3 coding DNA: TGTGCCAGCAGCTCAGGGGGCCTCAACACTGAAGCTTTCTTT. Translation: CASSSGGLNTEAFF.

The CDR3 loop is CASSQVQATDTQYF. CDR3 coding DNA: TGCGCCAGCAGCCAAGTGCAAGCCACAGATACGCAGTATTTT. The chain is built from TRBV4-1 and TRBJ2-3; unclear D gene. CDR3 length: 14 residues. V was pared by 1 base and J by 2 bases, with 7 bases between. Germline CDR1 MGHRA, CDR2 YSYEKL.

The gene calls are TRBV27 and TRBJ2-7; D gene unclear. The CDR3 has 13 residues. V was pared by 5 bases and J by 2 bases, with 10 bases between. CDR1 is MNHEY, CDR2 SMNVEV, per germline (reference sequence). This CDR3 is CASSPGRTYEQYF. CDR3 in DNA: TGTGCCAGCAGTCCCGGCAGGACCTACGAGCAGTACTTC.

The gene calls are TRBV30 and TRBJ2-2; a possible D gene is TRBD1 (6 bases). The V gene's germline CDR1 is GTSNPN and CDR2 SVGIG (reference sequence). The CDR3 sequence is 14 residues long. The V end was cut by 1 base, the J end by 4 bases, with 10 bases between. The CDR3 DNA is TGTGCCTGGAGTGCAGGGGTAATCACCGGGGAGCTGTTTTTT. Translated: CAWSAGVITGELFF.

V and J are TRBV6-5 and TRBJ1-4; perhaps TRBD1 as D (5 bases). Per the germline V gene, CDR1 is MNHEY and CDR2 is SVGAGI. This CDR3 has 14 amino acids. V lost 2 bases to trimming and J lost 6 bases, with 10 bases between them. CDR3 coding DNA: TGTGCCAGCAGTTACCGGGGGGTGGATGAAAAACTGTTTTTT. The encoded protein is CASSYRGVDEKLFF.

V usage is TRBV18 and J usage is TRBJ1-6; D is ambiguous. CDR1 and CDR2 from the germline V gene are KGHSH and LQKENI. CDR3 length: 13 amino acids. Trimming shortened V by 5 bases and J by 7 bases, and 9 bases separated the two germline ends. The CDR3 region is CASSTELNSPLHF. The CDR3 DNA follows: TGTGCCAGCTCAACGGAACTAAATTCACCCCTCCACTTT.

The V gene is TRBV7-9, the J gene TRBJ2-7; D is uncertain. Trimming shortened V by 8 bases and J by 0 bases, and 14 bases separated the two germline ends. Germline values: CDR1 SEHNR, CDR2 FQNEAQ (reference sequence). CDR3 size: 14 residues. CDR3 in DNA: TGTGCCAGCGCCCGTTGGGCCGACTCCTACGAGCAGTACTTC. This gives the protein CASARWADSYEQYF.

The chain is built from TRBV5-6 and TRBJ2-7, with 10 positions matching TRBD1. The CDR3 totals 15 residues. Trimming removed 6 bases from V and 0 bases from J; junction bases left unmatched: 6. Germline loops: CDR1 SGHDT, CDR2 YYEEEE. The CDR3 loop reads CASTGDRGLSYEQYF. CDR3 in DNA: TGTGCCAGCACCGGGGACAGGGGCCTCTCCTACGAGCAGTACTTC.

This chain connects TRBV6-2 or TRBV6-3 to TRBJ1-5, with a weak D call TRBD1 (6 bases). Germline CDR1 is MNHEY and CDR2 is SVGEGT. V was pared by 0 bases and J by 0 bases, with 18 bases between. CDR3 size: 19 residues. This CDR3 reads CASSYSGLTGKYSNQPQHF. The CDR3 DNA is TGTGCCAGCAGTTACTCCGGGCTTACAGGGAAATATAGCAATCAGCCCCAGCATTTT.

The V gene is TRBV6-5, the J gene TRBJ1-3; D gene unclear. This CDR3 has 13 residues. Trimming took off 8 bases at V and 1 base at J, with 9 bases between the two ends. Germline V gene data show CDR1 as MNHEY and CDR2 as SVGAGI. The CDR3 loop reads CASVTSSGNTIYF. The CDR3 DNA reads as TGTGCCAGCGTCACGAGTTCTGGAAACACCATATATTTT.

The chain has TRBV19 and TRBJ2-2; a possible D gene is TRBD1 (5 bases). This CDR3 spans 14 amino acids. Germline CDR1 is LNHDA and CDR2 is SQIVND (reference sequence). Trimming took off 5 bases at V and 3 bases at J, with 10 bases between the two ends. In nucleotides, the CDR3 is TGTGCCAGTAGTCTGGGCAGGGACACCGGGGAGCTGTTTTTT. Translated, it gives CASSLGRDTGELFF.

V usage is TRBV3-1 (or the pseudogene TRBV3-2) and J usage is TRBJ2-5; 8 nucleotides match TRBD2. The trim removed 3 bases at V and 1 base at J, leaving 16 bases unmatched. Germline V lookup: CDR1 LGHDT, CDR2 YNNKEL (reference sequence). The CDR3 consists of 19 residues. DNA of the CDR3: TGTGCCAGCAGCCACCCGGGACTAGTGGGTTTTGAGTTCCAAGAGACCCAGTACTTC. Protein sequence: CASSHPGLVGFEFQETQYF.